Shown below are 26 T cell receptor beta chains from a single sample sequenced in a study of blood T cells in healthy people across ages. A J-beta primer mix and a sample-barcoded 5' primer were used in a second PCR of about 6 to 12 cycles. MiXCR, applied by TCRdb to the 5' RACE reads, yields one record per CDR3 protein. The repertoire consists of just under 750,000 distinct CDR3 sequences, with 22% occurring once and the leading ten covering under 25%. The sequenced sample was blood. The source of these receptors is a man between 65 and 85 years old in good health.

This clonotype was seen a few times. The CDR3 loop reads CSAPRGVNTEAFF. CDR3 sequence (DNA): TGCAGTGCTCCTAGGGGAGTGAACACTGAAGCTTTCTTT. This chain links TRBV20-1 with TRBJ1-1, with a weak D call TRBD1 (5 bases). Germline loops: CDR1 DFQATT, CDR2 SNEGSKA (reference sequence). V lost 5 bases to trimming and J lost 0 bases, with 10 bases between them. This CDR3 contains 13 residues.

This clonotype was seen a few times. In nucleotides, the CDR3 is TGTGCCAGCAGCGACGCAGGGGGCATCAATGAGCAGTTCTTC. Amino acid sequence: CASSDAGGINEQFF. The chain joins TRBV5-6 to TRBJ2-7; the match to TRBD1 covers 8 bases. The J call is doubtful: the DNA matches TRBJ2-1 better. Germline V gives CDR1 SGHDT, CDR2 YYEEEE. This CDR3 comprises 14 residues.

The chain carries TRBV4-1 and TRBJ2-5; D is uncertain. Trimming removed 0 bases at V and 5 bases at J, with 13 bases between. Germline CDR1 MGHRA, CDR2 YSYEKL. The CDR3 loop spans 15 amino acids. The CDR3 loop is CASSQEFSGGETQYF. For the CDR3, the DNA is TGCGCCAGCAGCCAAGAGTTTTCAGGCGGCGAGACCCAGTACTTC.

This sequence joins TRBV3-1 and TRBJ1-6; TRBD1 might be the D (5 bases). Trimming stripped 4 bases from V and 6 bases from J, with 13 bases between. CDR1 LGHDT and CDR2 YNNKEL come from the germline V gene (reference sequence). The CDR3 contains 15 residues. The DNA of the CDR3 is TGTGCCAGCAGCCCGGGGGGGAGGGGTAATTCACCCCTCCACTTT. It encodes CASSPGGRGNSPLHF. Combining the CDR3 with reference TRBV3-1 and TRBJ1-6 gives the whole variable domain DTAVSQTPKYLVTQMGNDKSIKCEQNLGHDTMYWYKQDSKKFLKIMFSYNNKELIINETVPNRFSPKSPDKAHLNLHINSLELGDSAVYFCASSPGGRGNSPLHFGNGTRLTVT.

The V and J genes are TRBV6-5 and TRBJ2-2; no firm D call. The CDR3 consists of 15 residues. Germline V lookup: CDR1 MNHEY, CDR2 SVGAGI. V gave up 1 base and J gave up 5 bases, with 11 bases separating them. CDR3 loop: CASSYWGRATGELFF. For the CDR3, the DNA is TGTGCCAGCAGTTACTGGGGAAGGGCTACCGGGGAGCTGTTTTTT.

The V gene is TRBV7-9, the J gene TRBJ1-5, with 7 bases matching TRBD1. In germline, CDR1 is SEHNR, CDR2 FQNEAQ (reference sequence). The CDR3 extends over 14 amino acids. V gave up 5 bases and J gave up 4 bases; unmatched junction bases: 5. The chain's CDR3 is CASSNQGGNQPQHF. CDR3 DNA: TGTGCCAGCAGCAATCAGGGGGGTAATCAGCCCCAGCATTTT.

V gene TRBV20-1 combines with J gene TRBJ2-1; TRBD2 matches 11 bases. V lost 5 bases, J lost 0 bases, and 3 bases stayed unmatched. CDR3 length: 15 amino acids. Germline lookup yields CDR1 DFQATT and CDR2 SNEGSKA (reference sequence). CDR3 in amino acids: CSADLAGGSYNEQFF. The DNA of the CDR3 is TGCAGTGCTGATCTAGCGGGGGGCTCCTACAATGAGCAGTTCTTC.

CDR3 loop: CATSDWSAGRTDTQYF. The DNA for the CDR3 is TGTGCCACCAGTGATTGGTCGGCAGGGCGGACAGATACGCAGTATTTT. The chain recombines TRBV24-1 with TRBJ2-3; TRBD1 is a possible D gene (5 bases). The germline V gene has CDR1 KGHDR and CDR2 SFDVKD. V was pared by 2 bases and J by 3 bases, with 14 bases between. The CDR3 runs 16 residues.

V and J are TRBV7-3 and TRBJ2-3; D not resolved. The germline V gene encodes CDR1 SGHTA and CDR2 FQGTGA. CDR3 length equals 14 residues. Trimming left V 3 bases short and J 6 bases short, with 13 bases between. The CDR3 bases are TGTGCCAGCAGCTTCGAGACTGGGGTGGATACGCAGTATTTT. Translated, it gives CASSFETGVDTQYF.

This clonotype was seen a handful of times. V and J are TRBV29-1 and TRBJ2-7; 7 bases match TRBD1. CDR3 length: 12 amino acids. The ends lost 6 bases at V and 2 bases at J; junction bases unmatched: 4. From germline, CDR1 is SQVTM and CDR2 ANQGSEA. The CDR3, as DNA: TGCAGCGTCCGACAGGGAACCTACGAGCAGTACTTC. Its protein is CSVRQGTYEQYF.

V is TRBV12-3 or TRBV12-4 and J is TRBJ1-1; D possibly corresponds to TRBD1 (6 bases). Trimming took off 5 bases at V and 4 bases at J, with 14 bases between the two ends. This CDR3 is 14 amino acids long. CDR3 protein: CASSKRPGATEAFF. CDR3 DNA: TGTGCCAGCAGTAAACGTCCAGGGGCCACTGAAGCTTTCTTT.

This sequence joins TRBV6-6 and TRBJ2-2; perhaps TRBD2 as D (5 bases). Trimming removed 7 bases at V and 0 bases at J, with 9 bases between. The germline V gene has CDR1 MNHNY and CDR2 SVGAGI (reference sequence). The CDR3 extends over 14 amino acids. In DNA, the CDR3 is TGTGCCAGCACTAGCTCACCGAACACCGGGGAGCTGTTTTTT. Amino acids: CASTSSPNTGELFF.

The V gene is TRBV6-2 or TRBV6-3, the J gene TRBJ2-5; D is perhaps TRBD1 or TRBD2 (6 bases each). Germline CDR1 reads MNHEY; CDR2 reads SVGEGT. The CDR3 has 15 amino acids. Trimming took 0 bases from V and 1 from J, leaving 9 bases between them. Written as DNA, the CDR3 is TGTGCCAGCAGTTACTCGGGGGGCGGCCAAGAGACCCAGTACTTC. Residues: CASSYSGGGQETQYF.

This sequence joins TRBV7-9 and TRBJ2-7; maybe TRBD1 (5 bases). Trimming removed 5 bases from V and 6 bases from J, with 14 bases in between. Germline CDR1 reads SEHNR; CDR2 reads FQNEAQ (reference sequence). The CDR3 totals 13 residues. This CDR3 is CASSLRQTGEQYF. For the CDR3, the DNA is TGTGCCAGCAGCCTCCGACAGACCGGCGAGCAGTACTTC.

CDR3 nucleotides: TGTGCCAGCACAGGGAGGGGGGACTCCTACGAGCAGTACTTC. Translating gives CASTGRGDSYEQYF. The chain has TRBV6-6 and TRBJ2-7; D is possibly TRBD2 (7 bases). The CDR3 spans 14 residues. V lost 7 bases and J lost 0, with 13 bases in between. In germline, CDR1 is MNHNY, CDR2 SVGAGI (reference sequence).

This clonotype was counted a few times. The V and J genes are TRBV2 and TRBJ2-2; D is tentatively TRBD1 or TRBD2 (5 bases each). Trimming stripped 1 base from V and 6 bases from J, with 12 bases between. The germline CDR1 and CDR2 sequences are SNHLY and FYNNEI. CDR3 length: 15 amino acids. For the CDR3, the DNA is TGTGCCAGCAGTGAAGTACAGGTGGGGGCCGGGGAGCTGTTTTTT. It yields the protein CASSEVQVGAGELFF.

This clonotype appeared a few times. The gene calls are TRBV24-1 and TRBJ2-1; D is perhaps TRBD1 (6 bases). The CDR3 covers 16 residues. V lost 3 bases and J 3 bases, leaving 14 bases between the germline ends. The V gene's germline CDR1 is KGHDR and CDR2 SFDVKD. The CDR3 coding sequence is TGTGCCACCAGTGATGAGTCCGAGACAGGCTACAATGAGCAGTTCTTC. This gives the protein CATSDESETGYNEQFF.

There are many counts of this clonotype. The rearrangement uses TRBV27 and TRBJ2-3; D possibly uses TRBD1 or TRBD2 (5 bases each). The CDR3 has 17 residues. Trimming left V 2 bases short and J 1 base short, with 16 bases between. Germline CDR1 and CDR2: MNHEY and SMNVEV (reference sequence). CDR3 nucleotide sequence: TGTGCCAGCAGTTTAGTTAGTACGGGGCGCCGCACAGATACGCAGTATTTT. It translates to CASSLVSTGRRTDTQYF.

A few counts support this clonotype. This rearrangement joins TRBV19 to TRBJ1-4, with D possibly TRBD1 on 5 matching bases. The CDR3 is made up of 14 amino acids. Germline V gene lookup returns CDR1 LNHDA and CDR2 SQIVND (reference sequence). With 5 bases removed from V and 8 bases from J, the gap between germline ends came to 15 bases. The CDR3 spells CASSFGGTVEKLFF. The CDR3 coding sequence is TGTGCCAGTAGTTTCGGGGGGACGGTCGAAAAACTGTTTTTT.

The chain is built from TRBV6-2 or TRBV6-3 and TRBJ2-1; TRBD2 agrees at 13 bases. J gave up 5 bases and V 0 bases, and 4 bases lay outside the gene matches. The CDR3 has 17 amino acids. CDR1 and CDR2 from the germline V gene are MNHEY and SVGEGT. The CDR3 DNA sequence: TGTGCCAGCAGTTACTCGGGGACTAGCGGGGTTCACAATGAGCAGTTCTTC. Translated: CASSYSGTSGVHNEQFF.

Concerning this clonotype: As the CDR3 is not closed by the conserved phenylalanine or tryptophan, this likely results from a read error. The chain is built from TRBV13 and TRBJ2-1; the match to TRBD2 covers 12 bases. Germline lookup yields CDR1 PRHDT and CDR2 FYEKMQ (reference sequence). This CDR3 comprises 15 residues. Trimming took 4 bases from V and 4 from J; bases not matched to a gene: 2. CDR3 region: CASSSTSGGYNEQFL. CDR3 sequence (DNA): TGTGCCAGCAGCTCCACTAGCGGGGGGTACAATGAGCAGTTCCTC.

V is TRBV7-2 and J is TRBJ1-4; D uncertain. V lost 2 bases, J lost 0 bases, and 13 bases lay in between. CDR1 and CDR2 from the germline V gene are SGHTA and FQGNSA. The CDR3 consists of 17 residues. This chain's CDR3 is CASSLSPHSATNEKLFF. In nucleotides, the CDR3 is TGTGCCAGCAGCTTAAGCCCCCACAGTGCAACTAATGAAAAACTGTTTTTT.

This clonotype turned up a few times. Relative to the germline gene, one junction end is altered; a read error may explain this. The rearrangement uses TRBV20-1 and TRBJ2-5; D is perhaps TRBD2 (7 bases). The J call is doubtful: the DNA matches TRBJ2-7 better. Germline-derived CDR1 and CDR2 are DFQATT and SNEGSKA (reference sequence). This CDR3 comprises 15 residues. For the CDR3, the DNA is TGCAATGCTGGCCAAGGCGGGGGCAGTTCCTACGAGCAGTACTTC. It codes for CNAGQGGGSSYEQYF.

In nucleotides, the CDR3 is TGTGCCAGCAGTGAATTTGCGGCGGGGTCCATAGATACGCAGTATTTT. The encoded protein is CASSEFAAGSIDTQYF. The V gene is TRBV6-1, the J gene TRBJ2-3, with D perhaps TRBD2 (6 bases). The CDR3 spans 16 residues. V lost 2 bases to trimming and J lost 5 bases, with 17 bases between them. The germline V gene encodes CDR1 MNHNS and CDR2 SASEGT.

This clonotype has a count of ten or more. This chain links TRBV29-1 with TRBJ2-3; D ambiguous. Germline-derived CDR1 and CDR2 are SQVTM and ANQGSEA. The CDR3 has 10 residues. Trimming stripped 4 bases from V and 11 bases from J, with 10 bases between. CDR3 in amino acids: CSVAELGQYF. In nucleotides, the CDR3 is TGCAGCGTTGCCGAACTTGGGCAGTATTTT.

This clonotype was counted only a few times. The DNA of the CDR3 is TGTGCCAGCAGCTTATCAACAGGGTCATACTACGAGCAGTACTTC. Translating it yields CASSLSTGSYYEQYF. The chain links TRBV7-2 to TRBJ2-7; D perhaps matches TRBD1 (6 bases). The length of the CDR3 is 15 residues. The germline gives CDR1 SGHTA, CDR2 FQGNSA. V dropped 2 bases and J dropped 3 bases, with 14 bases sitting between them.